The entry below describes one T cell receptor (beta chain). The antigen is undetermined. These data are taken from a study of early T cells in non-severe SARS-CoV-2 infection. Study conclusions and caveats: Using VDJdb, the matching emphasized anti-spike CD8 responses while missing private and CD4 specificities.

TCRdb processed the 5' RACE reads anew with MiXCR; each CDR3 protein has one entry. Here the sample spans about 80,000 distinct CDR3 sequences, over 4% being singletons. In germline, CDR1 is SGHRS, CDR2 YFSETQ. V was clipped by 3 bases and J by 5 bases, with 17 bases between them. This CDR3 spans 15 amino acids. The chain joins TRBV5-1 to TRBJ1-1; TRBD1 might be the D (5 bases). This clonotype was obtained from an adult who was a healthcare worker with PCR-confirmed SARS-CoV-2 infection or an uninfected control (not recorded which). The source was whole blood, collected at baseline. The CDR3 loop is CASSSRDGARTEAFF. The CDR3 bases are TGCGCCAGCAGCTCGCGGGACGGGGCGCGGACTGAAGCTTTCTTT.